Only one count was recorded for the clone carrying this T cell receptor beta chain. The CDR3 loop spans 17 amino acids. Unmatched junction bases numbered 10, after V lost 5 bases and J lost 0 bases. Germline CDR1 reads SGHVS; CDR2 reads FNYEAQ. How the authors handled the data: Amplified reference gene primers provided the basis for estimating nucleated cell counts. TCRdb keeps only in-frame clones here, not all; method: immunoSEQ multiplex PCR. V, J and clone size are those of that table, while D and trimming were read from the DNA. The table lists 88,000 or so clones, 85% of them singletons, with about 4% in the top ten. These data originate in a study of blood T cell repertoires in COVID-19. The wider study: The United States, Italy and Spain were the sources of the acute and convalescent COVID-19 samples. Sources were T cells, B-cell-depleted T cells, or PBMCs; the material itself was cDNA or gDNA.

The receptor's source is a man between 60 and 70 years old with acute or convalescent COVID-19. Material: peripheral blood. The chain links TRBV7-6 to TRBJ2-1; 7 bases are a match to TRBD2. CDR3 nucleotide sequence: TGTGCCAGCAGCAACCCAGCGCGGGGGAGCTCCTACAATGAGCAGTTCTTC. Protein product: CASSNPARGSSYNEQFF.